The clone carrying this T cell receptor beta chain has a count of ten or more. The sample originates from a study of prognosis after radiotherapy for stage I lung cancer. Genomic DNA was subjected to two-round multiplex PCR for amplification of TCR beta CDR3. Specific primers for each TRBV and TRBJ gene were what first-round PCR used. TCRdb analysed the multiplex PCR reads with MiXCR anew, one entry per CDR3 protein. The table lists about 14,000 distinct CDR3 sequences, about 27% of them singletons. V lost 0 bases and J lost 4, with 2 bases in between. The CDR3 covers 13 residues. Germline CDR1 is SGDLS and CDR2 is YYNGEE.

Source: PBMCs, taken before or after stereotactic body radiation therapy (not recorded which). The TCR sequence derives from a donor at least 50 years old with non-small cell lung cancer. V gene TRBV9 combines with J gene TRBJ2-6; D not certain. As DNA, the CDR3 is TGTGCCAGCAGCGTAGACGGGGCCAACGTCCTGACTTTC. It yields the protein CASSVDGANVLTF.